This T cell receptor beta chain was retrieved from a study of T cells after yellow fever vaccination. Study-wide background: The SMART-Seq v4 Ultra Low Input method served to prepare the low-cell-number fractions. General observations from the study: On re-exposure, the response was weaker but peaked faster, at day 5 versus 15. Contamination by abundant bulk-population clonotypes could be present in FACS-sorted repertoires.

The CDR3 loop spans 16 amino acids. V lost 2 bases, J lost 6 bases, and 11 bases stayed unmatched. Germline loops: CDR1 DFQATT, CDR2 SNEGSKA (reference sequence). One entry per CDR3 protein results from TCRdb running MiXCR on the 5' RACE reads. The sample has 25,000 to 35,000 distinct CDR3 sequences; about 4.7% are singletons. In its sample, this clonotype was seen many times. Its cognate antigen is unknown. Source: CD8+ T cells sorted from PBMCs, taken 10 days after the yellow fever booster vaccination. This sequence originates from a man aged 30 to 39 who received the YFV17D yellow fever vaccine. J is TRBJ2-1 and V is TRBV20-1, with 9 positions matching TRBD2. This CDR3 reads CSARKNAGGPINEQFF. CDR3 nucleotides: TGCAGTGCTAGAAAGAATGCGGGAGGGCCGATCAATGAGCAGTTCTTC.